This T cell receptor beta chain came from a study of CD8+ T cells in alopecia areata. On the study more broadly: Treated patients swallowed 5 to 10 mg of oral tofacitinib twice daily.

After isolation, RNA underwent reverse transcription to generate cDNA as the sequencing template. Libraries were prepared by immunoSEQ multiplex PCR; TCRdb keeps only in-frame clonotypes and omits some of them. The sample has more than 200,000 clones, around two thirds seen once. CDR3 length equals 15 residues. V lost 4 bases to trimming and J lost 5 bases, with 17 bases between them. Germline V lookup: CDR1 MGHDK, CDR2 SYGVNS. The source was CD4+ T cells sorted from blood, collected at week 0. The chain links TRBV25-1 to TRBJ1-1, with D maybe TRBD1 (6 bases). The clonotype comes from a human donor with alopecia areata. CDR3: CASSVAGDFATEAFF. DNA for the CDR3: TGTGCCAGCAGTGTTGCAGGGGACTTCGCTACTGAAGCTTTCTTT.